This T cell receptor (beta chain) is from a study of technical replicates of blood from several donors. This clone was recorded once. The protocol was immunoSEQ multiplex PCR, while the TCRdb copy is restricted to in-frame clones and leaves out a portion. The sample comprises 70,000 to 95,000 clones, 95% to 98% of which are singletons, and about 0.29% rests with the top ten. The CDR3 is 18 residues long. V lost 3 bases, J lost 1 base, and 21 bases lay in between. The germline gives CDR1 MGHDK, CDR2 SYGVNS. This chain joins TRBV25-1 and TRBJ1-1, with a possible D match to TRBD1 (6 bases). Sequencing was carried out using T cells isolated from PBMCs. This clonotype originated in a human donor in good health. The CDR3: CASSDGPRGRGKNTEAFF. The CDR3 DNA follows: TGTGCCAGCAGTGACGGGCCTCGAGGGAGGGGGAAGAACACTGAAGCTTTCTTT.